This T cell receptor (beta chain) was documented in a study of T cells in Graves' hyperthyroidism and ophthalmopathy. Newly diagnosed hyperthyroidism, duration under 2 months, in patients aged 18 to 65. Using RNA transcripts as the source, TCR beta CDR3 regions were amplified. The HTBI primer set served for first-round RT-PCR of the TCR CDR3. TCRdb reprocessed the multiplex PCR reads with MiXCR, giving one entry per CDR3 protein. The sample records 340,000 or so distinct CDR3 sequences, about 15% being singletons. The sample holds many counts of this clonotype. Per the germline V gene, CDR1 is SGHAT and CDR2 is FQNNGV. There are 15 residues in the CDR3. The ends were cut back, 6 bases at V and 3 bases at J, with 17 bases in the middle.

This TCR came from a man younger than 40 with Graves' hyperthyroidism. Sequencing was done on a sample of blood. V usage is TRBV11-2 and J usage is TRBJ2-5; perhaps D is TRBD1 or TRBD2 (7 bases each). CDR3 coding DNA: TGTGCCAGCAGGACCTGGGGAGGGGGCAAAGAGACCCAGTACTTC. Translating it yields CASRTWGGGKETQYF.